The 24 T cell receptor beta chains given below trace back to one sample, sequenced in a study of T cells after yellow fever vaccination. One entry per CDR3 protein, called by TCRdb with MiXCR from the 5' RACE reads. In the table there are 250,000 to 350,000 distinct CDR3 sequences, 4% to 5.5% of which are singletons. This material consisted of PBMCs, taken 15 days after the yellow fever booster vaccination. The receptors shown here come from a man aged 18 to 29 who received the YFV17D yellow fever vaccine.

This clonotype was counted many times. The chain couples TRBV2 to TRBJ1-1, with a tentative D call TRBD1 (5 bases). There are 11 residues in the CDR3. The germline V gene encodes CDR1 SNHLY and CDR2 FYNNEI. V shed 10 bases and J shed 6 bases, with 12 bases lying between them. The CDR3 is CATYGGAEAFF. CDR3 coding DNA: TGTGCCACCTATGGGGGGGCTGAAGCTTTCTTT.

The rearrangement uses TRBV27 and TRBJ1-2, with 10 bases aligning to TRBD1. There are 17 residues in the CDR3. V trimming: 7 bases; J trimming: 5 bases; junction bases outside the gene matches: 16. CDR1 and CDR2 (germline): MNHEY, SMNVEV (reference sequence). The DNA for the CDR3 is TGTGCCAGCACCCTCAACGTCGACAGGGGGCGACGGTATGGCTACACCTTC. This sequence encodes CASTLNVDRGRRYGYTF.

Ten or more counts support this clonotype. V gene TRBV5-6 combines with J gene TRBJ2-1, with D unresolved. The CDR3 is 14 residues long. V was clipped by 0 bases and J by 7 bases, with 11 bases between them. Germline V gene lookup returns CDR1 SGHDT and CDR2 YYEEEE. The CDR3 region has the DNA TGTGCCAGCAGCTTGGTTGGTAGCATTAATGAGCAGTTCTTC. Amino acid sequence: CASSLVGSINEQFF. The full variable domain, its missing parts supplied by reference TRBV5-6 and TRBJ2-1, is DAGVTQSPTHLIKTRGQQVTLRCSPKSGHDTVSWYQQALGQGPQFIFQYYEEEERQRGNFPDRFSGHQFPNYSSELNVNALLLGDSALYLCASSLVGSINEQFFGPGTRLTVL.

This clonotype was counted ten times or more. The rearrangement joins TRBV5-1 to TRBJ2-3; 10 nucleotides match TRBD1. Germline V lookup: CDR1 SGHRS, CDR2 YFSETQ. CDR3 length: 15 amino acids. V lost 3 bases to trimming and J lost 5 bases; unmatched junction nucleotides: 6. CDR3 protein: CASSSGTGAGDTQYF. DNA of the CDR3: TGCGCCAGCAGCTCCGGGACAGGGGCCGGAGATACGCAGTATTTT.

This chain uses TRBV6-5 with TRBJ2-4; tentatively, D is TRBD1 (6 bases). CDR1 and CDR2 from the germline V gene are MNHEY and SVGAGI. The CDR3 covers 15 residues. V lost 2 bases, J lost 1 base, and 9 bases lay in between. CDR3 sequence reads: CASSYRGTAKNIQYF. The CDR3 nucleotides read TGTGCCAGCAGTTACAGGGGGACGGCCAAAAACATTCAGTACTTC.

The chain employs TRBV12-3 or TRBV12-4 and TRBJ1-2; TRBD1 matches 10 bases. J lost 4 bases, V lost 4 bases, and 9 bases had no gene match. This CDR3 region has 16 residues. The CDR3 region has the DNA TGTGCCAGCAGTTCGAGAGGGACAGGGGTTTTCTATGGCTACACCTTC. Protein product: CASSSRGTGVFYGYTF.

Only a few counts were recorded for this clonotype. The chain has TRBV14 and TRBJ1-3; D is unclear. The CDR3 totals 14 residues. Germline V gives CDR1 SGHDN, CDR2 FVKESK. V lost 1 base, J lost 3 bases, and 7 bases lay in between. The CDR3 here is CASSQGDFGNTIYF. DNA for the CDR3: TGTGCCAGCAGCCAAGGGGATTTTGGAAACACCATATATTTT. Filled out from reference TRBV14 and TRBJ1-3, the complete variable domain reads EAGVTQFPSHSVIEKGQTVTLRCDPISGHDNLYWYRRVMGKEIKFLLHFVKESKQDESGMPNNRFLAERTGGTYSTLKVQPAELEDSGVYFCASSQGDFGNTIYFGEGSWLTVV.

This clonotype was recorded many times. The chain couples TRBV5-5 to TRBJ2-7; TRBD2 matches 8 bases. This CDR3 contains 14 residues. Germline V gene lookup returns CDR1 SGHKS and CDR2 YYEKEE (reference sequence). J gave up 3 bases and V 4 bases, and 6 bases lay outside the gene matches. The CDR3 sequence: CASSKPGGHYEQYV. The CDR3 nucleotides read TGTGCCAGCAGCAAACCGGGAGGGCACTACGAGCAGTACGTC.

This clonotype was picked up many times. The chain is built from TRBV7-2 and TRBJ2-3, with D maybe TRBD2 (5 bases). V was shortened by 3 bases and J by 6 bases, with 10 bases between the two germline ends. This CDR3 region has 13 residues. The V gene's germline CDR1 is SGHTA and CDR2 FQGNSA. The CDR3 reads CASSFLPGDTQYF. DNA for the CDR3: TGTGCCAGCAGCTTCCTCCCGGGGGATACGCAGTATTTT.

Many counts were recorded for this clonotype. The chain links TRBV5-1 to TRBJ2-2; no definite D call. CDR3 length: 11 residues. Between the trimmed V and J ends, which lost 7 bases and 4 bases, there was a span of 5 bases. In germline, CDR1 is SGHRS, CDR2 YFSETQ. The CDR3 bases are TGCGCCAGCCGAATCACCGGGGAGCTGTTTTTT. It specifies CASRITGELFF.

This clonotype was seen a few times. The J gene is TRBJ2-7, the V gene TRBV5-6, with a possible D match to TRBD1 (6 bases). The CDR3 contains 12 residues. V lost 3 bases and J 3 bases, leaving 7 bases between the germline ends. The germline V gene encodes CDR1 SGHDT and CDR2 YYEEEE. The CDR3 is CASSWTDYEQYF. The CDR3 DNA follows: TGTGCCAGCAGCTGGACAGACTACGAGCAGTACTTC.

This clonotype came up a few times. The CDR3 sequence is CASSLRQGQGYEQYF. In nucleotides, the CDR3 is TGTGCCAGCAGCCTGCGACAGGGCCAAGGCTACGAGCAGTACTTC. V usage is TRBV7-7 and J usage is TRBJ2-7; 7 positions match TRBD1. The ends lost 5 bases at V and 3 bases at J; junction bases unmatched: 10. Germline values: CDR1 SSHAT, CDR2 FNYEAQ (reference sequence). The CDR3 spans 15 residues.

This clonotype was counted many times. This rearrangement joins TRBV9 to TRBJ2-2; unclear D gene. V was trimmed by 3 bases and J by 1 base, leaving 1 base between them. Germline V lookup: CDR1 SGDLS, CDR2 YYNGEE. This CDR3 is 12 amino acids long. The DNA of the CDR3 is TGTGCCAGCAGCGAGAACACCGGGGAGCTGTTTTTT. It encodes CASSENTGELFF.

This clonotype has at least ten counts. V and J are TRBV5-1 and TRBJ2-7; unclear D gene. This CDR3 has 16 amino acids. Trimming pared 0 bases from V and 0 bases from J, leaving 13 bases between. Looked up from germline, CDR1 is SGHRS and CDR2 is YFSETQ. CDR3 nucleotides: TGCGCCAGCAGCTTGGGCGTTGACGGTCACTCCTACGAGCAGTACTTC. Protein: CASSLGVDGHSYEQYF.

This sequence joins TRBV28 and TRBJ1-5; D call uncertain. V lost 3 bases and J 7 bases, leaving 10 bases between the germline ends. Germline CDR1 and CDR2: MDHEN and SYDVKM. This CDR3 has 13 residues. The CDR3 DNA reads as TGTGCCAGCAGTTTCGGGTCGAGACAGCCCCAGCATTTT. It is translated as CASSFGSRQPQHF.

The chain carries TRBV3-1 and TRBJ1-1, with no clear D. Germline CDR1 LGHDT, CDR2 YNNKEL (reference sequence). Trimming pared 1 base from V and 4 bases from J, leaving 7 bases between. The CDR3 extends over 13 amino acids. The CDR3 protein is CASSQAGITEAFF. As DNA, the CDR3 is TGTGCCAGCAGCCAAGCGGGGATCACTGAAGCTTTCTTT.

This clonotype came up a few times. Here the CDR3 reads CASSPRPRAPLHF. CDR3 sequence (DNA): TGTGCCAGCAGTCCAAGACCGAGGGCACCCCTCCACTTT. J is TRBJ1-6 and V is TRBV6-5; D unresolved. The ends were cut back, 5 bases at V and 11 bases at J, with 13 bases in the middle. The germline CDR1 and CDR2 sequences are MNHEY and SVGAGI. The CDR3 sequence is 13 residues long.

This clonotype was seen only a few times. This rearrangement joins TRBV2 to TRBJ2-1; TRBD2 matches at 8 bases. The CDR3 is 13 residues long. Germline lookup yields CDR1 SNHLY and CDR2 FYNNEI. With V trimmed by 11 bases and J by 4 bases, 7 bases remained unmatched. The CDR3 DNA reads as TGTGCCGGGGCTAGCGGGCCATACAATGAGCAGTTCTTC. Protein product: CAGASGPYNEQFF.

This clonotype was counted ten times or more. The genes are TRBV9 and TRBJ1-5, with D possibly being TRBD1 (5 bases). V was shortened by 0 bases and J by 5 bases, with 12 bases between the two germline ends. The CDR3 length is 15 residues. The V gene's germline CDR1 is SGDLS and CDR2 YYNGEE. The CDR3 nucleotides are TGTGCCAGCAGCGTAGGGGGGAACGGGGATCAGCCCCAGCATTTT. Its translation: CASSVGGNGDQPQHF.

The chain combines TRBV18 with TRBJ2-2; TRBD1 might be the D (5 bases). V was pared by 3 bases and J by 0 bases, with 11 bases between. The CDR3 spans 16 residues. Germline V gene lookup returns CDR1 KGHSH and CDR2 LQKENI. The DNA for the CDR3 is TGTGCCAGCTCACCGTTCGACAGCGCGAACACCGGGGAGCTGTTTTTT. Encoded protein: CASSPFDSANTGELFF.

Only a few counts were recorded for this clonotype. This rearrangement joins TRBV18 to TRBJ1-4; D ambiguous. Trimming removed 2 bases at V and 10 bases at J, with 23 bases between. CDR3 length equals 17 residues. Germline assignment: CDR1 KGHSH and CDR2 LQKENI. CDR3 bases: TGTGCCAGCTCACCAACAAACGGGCCCCACACCGCCGGAAAACTGTTTTTT. Its translation: CASSPTNGPHTAGKLFF.

This clonotype was found many times. The chain couples TRBV11-2 to TRBJ2-4; D is uncertain. CDR1 and CDR2 (germline): SGHAT, FQNNGV. The CDR3 contains 12 residues. The V end was cut by 4 bases, the J end by 6 bases, with 7 bases between. CDR3 bases: TGTGCCAGCAGCTCCAGATTAAACATTCAGTACTTC. It encodes CASSSRLNIQYF.

The chain recombines TRBV7-2 with TRBJ1-2, with TRBD1 identical over 7 bases. Germline loops: CDR1 SGHTA, CDR2 FQGNSA. CDR3 length: 13 amino acids. V lost 5 bases, J lost 4 bases, and 4 bases stayed unmatched. CDR3 bases: TGTGCCAGCAGCGAAGGACAGGCCTATGGCTACACCTTC. Protein: CASSEGQAYGYTF.

The genes are TRBV20-1 and TRBJ1-2; D is possibly TRBD1 (5 bases). Deletions cut 4 bases from V and 4 bases from J, with 10 bases between. CDR1 is DFQATT and CDR2 is SNEGSKA in the germline V gene (reference sequence). The length of the CDR3 is 12 residues. The CDR3 is CSAKTEPYGYTF. CDR3 nucleotides: TGCAGTGCTAAGACAGAGCCCTATGGCTACACCTTC.